This T cell receptor beta chain was sequenced during a study of blood T cell repertoires in COVID-19. Across the whole study: Researchers got acute and convalescent COVID-19 samples from the United States, Italy and Spain. The analysed material was cDNA or gDNA that came from T cells, B-cell-depleted T cells, or PBMCs.

As handled by the study authors: Amplification of reference gene primers provided the estimated nucleated cell counts. TCRdb keeps only in-frame clones here, not all; method: immunoSEQ multiplex PCR. The V and J calls and clone size come from that table; D and trimming were worked out from the DNA. The sample lists under 50,000 clones; just under 70% were seen once. CDR3 size: 16 residues. Between the trimmed V and J ends, which lost 1 base and 3 bases, there was a span of 13 bases. Per the germline V gene, CDR1 is KGHSH and CDR2 is LQKENI. This clone turned up a few times. The chain employs TRBV18 and TRBJ2-1, with a weak D call TRBD2 (6 bases). This receptor was obtained from an elderly man with acute or convalescent COVID-19. Sequenced: peripheral blood. CDR3 DNA sequence: TGTGCCAGCTCACCACTTGGGGGAGGAGGCTACAATGAGCAGTTCTTC. Translating gives CASSPLGGGGYNEQFF.